This record looks at one T cell receptor beta chain sequence and its context. The CDR3 extends over 13 amino acids. CDR1 is SQVTM and CDR2 is ANQGSEA in the germline V gene. The V end lost 8 bases, the J end lost 1 base, and 14 bases lay between the germline ends. These data come from a study of PD-1 blockade in classical Hodgkin lymphoma. Repertoires were generated with immunoSEQ multiplex PCR, while TCRdb's copy carries only in-frame clones and drops some. Of some 21,000 clones detected, more than 80% appear once; the ten largest clones hold roughly 13%. Regarding time point: cycle 4 day 1 (C4D1), after less than 7 weeks of nivolumab. Every single patient, without exception, relapsed after autologous stem cell transplantation, and brentuximab vedotin exposure varied.

The TCR sequence derives from a human donor with classical Hodgkin lymphoma. The V gene is TRBV29-1, the J gene TRBJ2-5; D uncertain. The source was peripheral blood mononuclear cells (PBMCs), collected before the fourth cycle of nivolumab. Here the CDR3 reads CSTPGRIQETQYF. The CDR3 nucleotides read TGCAGCACCCCCGGAAGGATCCAAGAGACCCAGTACTTC.